Listed here are 32 T cell receptor beta chains from one sample, sequenced in a study of shared clonotypes between healthy human individuals (TCRdb year 2020). The library was generated by the immunoSEQ multiplex PCR assay. In TCRdb, the immuneACCESS table is reduced to in-frame sequences with V and J assigned. These tables do not hold every clone; where another copy was compared, an unresolved V gene accounts for under half, and the others remain unexplained. The sample table lists under 600,000 clones, around 97% of them with a count of one. About 0.06% of the sample is taken by the ten largest. The sequenced sample consisted of naive CD4+ T cells sorted from blood. The sample's cell subset or site, from its label and the paper: CD45RA+ positively selected. These receptors were obtained from a woman aged 30 to 39 in good health.

The V call is TRBV2, the J call TRBJ2-7, with D perhaps given as TRBD1 or TRBD2 (5 bases each). CDR3 length: 15 residues. Between the trimmed V and J ends, which lost 2 bases and 1 base, there was a span of 12 bases. Germline lookup yields CDR1 SNHLY and CDR2 FYNNEI. The CDR3 DNA is TGTGCCAGCAGTGAACCCGGGAAGGGGTCCTACGAGCAGTACTTC. As protein: CASSEPGKGSYEQYF.

This clone was picked up one time. The rearrangement links TRBV2 to TRBJ2-5, with 7 bases aligning to TRBD1. Trimming at V came to 9 bases and at J to 1 base, leaving 2 bases not matched to a gene. In germline, CDR1 is SNHLY, CDR2 FYNNEI. The CDR3 spans 12 residues. The CDR3 nucleotides read TGTGCCAGGGGACAGCCCCAAGAGACCCAGTACTTC. The encoded protein is CARGQPQETQYF. The variable domain in full, completed from reference TRBV2 and TRBJ2-5, reads EPEVTQTPSHQVTQMGQEVILRCVPISNHLYFYWYRQILGQKVEFLVSFYNNEISEKSEIFDDQFSVERPDGSNFTLKIRSTKLEDSAMYFCARGQPQETQYFGPGTRLLVL.

The chain couples TRBV7-9 to TRBJ1-5; D is possibly TRBD1 (6 bases). CDR3 length: 14 amino acids. The germline gives CDR1 SEHNR, CDR2 FQNEAQ (reference sequence). V lost 4 bases and J lost 9, with 16 bases in between. This CDR3 is CASSSALGQSPQHF. The CDR3 bases are TGTGCCAGCAGCTCCGCCCTCGGACAGTCGCCCCAGCATTTT.

V and J are TRBV6-1 and TRBJ1-4; a possible D gene is TRBD1 (6 bases). Looked up from germline, CDR1 is MNHNS and CDR2 is SASEGT. The V and J ends lost 3 bases and 8 bases respectively, with 16 bases between them. CDR3 length: 15 residues. CDR3 sequence reads: CASSDLQGISEKLFF. The CDR3, as DNA: TGTGCCAGCAGTGATCTACAGGGCATTAGCGAAAAACTGTTTTTT.

This chain connects TRBV6-6 to TRBJ2-1; 9 bases map to TRBD2. Per germline, CDR1 MNHNY and CDR2 SVGAGI (reference sequence). The CDR3 has 14 residues. J was trimmed by 5 bases and V by 7 bases; bases with no gene match: 6. CDR3 amino acids: CASMRTSVNNEQFF. CDR3 DNA: TGTGCCAGCATGAGGACTAGCGTAAACAATGAGCAGTTCTTC.

The V call is TRBV15, the J call TRBJ2-3; either TRBD1 or TRBD2 may fit D (5 bases each). Per germline, CDR1 LNHNV and CDR2 YYDKDF (reference sequence). The CDR3 extends over 15 amino acids. The ends were cut back, 0 bases at V and 6 bases at J, with 13 bases in the middle. CDR3 sequence reads: CATSRDAVGADTQYF. CDR3 nucleotide sequence: TGTGCCACCAGCAGAGATGCAGTCGGGGCCGATACGCAGTATTTT.

The chain carries TRBV10-2 and TRBJ2-1; tentative D call: TRBD2 (5 bases). CDR1 is WSHSY and CDR2 is SAAADI in the germline V gene. Between the trimmed V and J ends, which lost 6 bases and 4 bases, there was a span of 10 bases. The CDR3 runs to 13 residues. The CDR3 reads CASRPDYYNEQFF. The CDR3 DNA reads as TGCGCCAGCAGACCAGACTATTACAATGAGCAGTTCTTC.

V is TRBV5-4 and J is TRBJ1-2; D gene uncertain. Germline lookup yields CDR1 SGHNT and CDR2 YYREEE (reference sequence). V lost 0 bases, J lost 4 bases, and 4 bases lay in between. This CDR3 has 12 amino acids. The CDR3 protein is CASSLDSYGYTF. The CDR3 DNA sequence: TGTGCCAGCAGCTTGGACAGCTATGGCTACACCTTC.

The chain is built from TRBV7-8 and TRBJ1-4, with D unresolved. There are 14 residues in the CDR3. Germline V gives CDR1 SGHVS, CDR2 FQNEAQ. Trimming removed 5 bases from V and 4 bases from J, with 11 bases in between. CDR3 nucleotides: TGTGCCAGCAGCACTGGTCCCCTTAATGAAAAACTGTTTTTT. Translating gives CASSTGPLNEKLFF.

The CDR3 protein is CASSFSGRSQYF. In DNA form, the CDR3 reads TGTGCCAGCAGTTTTTCGGGAAGGTCCCAGTACTTC. V and J are TRBV28 and TRBJ2-5; a possible D gene is TRBD2 (5 bases). V was shortened by 3 bases and J by 9 bases, with 11 bases between the two germline ends. In germline, CDR1 is MDHEN, CDR2 SYDVKM. The CDR3 consists of 12 residues.

The V and J genes are TRBV27 and TRBJ1-3; D gene uncertain. Trimming shortened V by 6 bases and J by 3 bases, and 21 bases separated the two germline ends. CDR1 is MNHEY and CDR2 is SMNVEV in the germline V gene (reference sequence). The CDR3 extends over 17 amino acids. CDR3 in DNA: TGTGCCAGCAGCTTAAGCTACGACCGGGCAGGTGGAAACACCATATATTTT. Its protein product is CASSLSYDRAGGNTIYF.

This chain joins TRBV10-3 and TRBJ2-1; D is unresolved. V was cut by 2 bases and J by 9 bases, with 14 bases left in between. The CDR3 length is 14 residues. CDR1 is ENHRY, CDR2 SYGVKD, per germline. Here the CDR3 DNA reads TGTGCCATCAGTGAGCCCGAAGGTGTGTCTGAGCAGTTCTTC. Translation gives CAISEPEGVSEQFF.

Regarding this clone: The same CDR3 can be traced to other DNA sequences in this sample. The CDR3 DNA reads as TGCGCCAGCAGCTTGGGAATTCAAGAGACCCAGTACTTC. Translated: CASSLGIQETQYF. The V gene is TRBV5-1, the J gene TRBJ2-5, with D unclear. Germline V gene sequence: CDR1 SGHRS, CDR2 YFSETQ. Trimming removed 0 bases at V and 2 bases at J, with 5 bases between. The CDR3 contains 13 residues.

The chain recombines TRBV19 with TRBJ2-2; TRBD2 is a possible D gene (5 bases). Germline CDR1 is LNHDA and CDR2 is SQIVND (reference sequence). CDR3 length equals 14 residues. V was shortened by 3 bases and J by 5 bases, with 10 bases between the two germline ends. The CDR3: CASSIWGATGELFF. The DNA for the CDR3 is TGTGCCAGTAGTATCTGGGGAGCGACCGGGGAGCTGTTTTTT. The full variable domain, rest sourced from reference TRBV19 and TRBJ2-2, is DGGITQSPKYLFRKEGQNVTLSCEQNLNHDAMYWYRQDPGQGLRLIYYSQIVNDFQKGDIAEGYSVSREKKESFPLTVTSAQKNPTAFYLCASSIWGATGELFFGEGSRLTVL.

The chain is built from TRBV4-2 and TRBJ2-7, with TRBD2 matching over 9 bases. CDR1 is LGHNA, CDR2 YNFKEQ, per germline. After removal of 0 bases from V and 4 bases from J, the junction contained 16 bases not matched to a gene. The CDR3 extends over 19 amino acids. Here the CDR3 reads CASSQDPALAGGIEYEQYF. DNA of the CDR3: TGTGCCAGCAGCCAAGACCCCGCTCTTGCGGGAGGGATCGAATACGAGCAGTACTTC.

The chain carries TRBV27 and TRBJ2-1, with a possible D match to TRBD2 (6 bases). Germline CDR1 MNHEY, CDR2 SMNVEV (reference sequence). Trimming removed 5 bases at V and 4 bases at J, with 12 bases between. This CDR3 contains 14 residues. The CDR3 loop reads CASSPGTVYNEQFF. The CDR3 DNA reads as TGTGCCAGCAGTCCCGGGACTGTATACAATGAGCAGTTCTTC.

The chain couples TRBV5-1 to TRBJ1-5; D may be TRBD1 (6 bases). V was trimmed by 1 base and J by 7 bases, leaving 9 bases between them. Germline assignment: CDR1 SGHRS and CDR2 YFSETQ. CDR3 length: 13 residues. CDR3 in amino acids: CASSLTGMQPQHF. CDR3 nucleotides: TGCGCCAGCAGCTTGACAGGGATGCAGCCCCAGCATTTT. The full variable domain, in which reference TRBV5-1 and TRBJ1-5 provide the parts outside the CDR3, is KAGVTQTPRYLIKTRGQQVTLSCSPISGHRSVSWYQQTPGQGLQFLFEYFSETQRNKGNFPGRFSGRQFSNSRSEMNVSTLELGDSALYLCASSLTGMQPQHFGDGTRLSIL.

This chain joins TRBV6-5 and TRBJ1-2; 8 nucleotides agree with TRBD1. The V segment lost 0 bases and the J segment 6 bases; nucleotides outside the gene matches: 6. Germline CDR1 reads MNHEY; CDR2 reads SVGAGI. CDR3 length: 15 amino acids. Here the CDR3 DNA reads TGTGCCAGCAGTTACTCCGCAGGGGGCGAAAATGGCTACACCTTC. Protein product: CASSYSAGGENGYTF.

The chain couples TRBV12-5 to TRBJ2-2; D may be TRBD2 (6 bases). The germline CDR1 and CDR2 sequences are LGHNT and FRNRAP. This CDR3 is built from 17 residues. Trimming cost V 4 bases and J 6 bases, with 21 bases left between them. The CDR3 DNA follows: TGTGCTAGTGGTTCGATATATACGCGGGAATGGTCCGGGGAGCTGTTTTTT. Amino acids: CASGSIYTREWSGELFF.

The chain combines TRBV15 with TRBJ2-3; 10 bases align to TRBD1. The CDR3 consists of 17 residues. Trimming at V came to 4 bases and at J to 5 bases, leaving 12 bases not matched to a gene. Germline CDR1 LNHNV, CDR2 YYDKDF (reference sequence). The CDR3 nucleotides read TGTGCCACCAGCAAAAACCCGCCCGGGACAGGGGAAGATACGCAGTATTTT. Protein product: CATSKNPPGTGEDTQYF. The variable domain in full, with the rest retrieved from reference TRBV15 and TRBJ2-3, is DAMVIQNPRYQVTQFGKPVTLSCSQTLNHNVMYWYQQKSSQAPKLLFHYYDKDFNNEADTPDNFQSRRPNTSFCFLDIRSPGLGDTAMYLCATSKNPPGTGEDTQYFGPGTRLTVL.

V and J are TRBV28 and TRBJ2-5; 7 bases are shared with TRBD2. J gave up 5 bases and V 7 bases, and 7 bases lay outside the gene matches. Germline assignment: CDR1 MDHEN and CDR2 SYDVKM. The CDR3 contains 13 residues. The chain's CDR3 is CASTESGGETQYF. The CDR3 nucleotides are TGTGCCAGCACTGAATCCGGGGGGGAGACCCAGTACTTC.

The V and J genes are TRBV6-6 and TRBJ1-3; D uncertain. CDR1 and CDR2 (germline): MNHNY, SVGAGI (reference sequence). Between the trimmed V and J ends, which lost 8 bases and 0 bases, there was a span of 11 bases. The CDR3 covers 14 residues. The CDR3 nucleotides read TGTGCCAGCTGTCAGATGAGCTCTGGAAACACCATATATTTT. The encoded protein is CASCQMSSGNTIYF.

The chain has TRBV5-6 and TRBJ2-1, with D perhaps matching TRBD2 (6 bases). The germline gives CDR1 SGHDT, CDR2 YYEEEE. There are 15 residues in the CDR3. V shed 2 bases and J shed 0 bases, with 9 bases lying between them. The CDR3 bases are TGTGCCAGCAGCTTCGGAGGGAGCTCCTACAATGAGCAGTTCTTC. It translates to CASSFGGSSYNEQFF. Supplemented by reference TRBV5-6 and TRBJ2-1, the full variable domain reads DAGVTQSPTHLIKTRGQQVTLRCSPKSGHDTVSWYQQALGQGPQFIFQYYEEEERQRGNFPDRFSGHQFPNYSSELNVNALLLGDSALYLCASSFGGSSYNEQFFGPGTRLTVL.

This clone was detected only once. The V call is TRBV25-1, the J call TRBJ1-4; 7 positions agree with TRBD1. Germline CDR1 reads MGHDK; CDR2 reads SYGVNS. CDR3 length: 18 amino acids. The V and J ends lost 1 base and 7 bases, in that order; junction bases with no gene match: 15. The CDR3 region has the DNA TGTGCCAGCAGTGAATCCCTCGGAGGGGGCTTGGGAGGTGAAAAACTGTTTTTT. It yields the protein CASSESLGGGLGGEKLFF.

This chain joins TRBV18 and TRBJ1-3, with 8 nucleotides matching TRBD1. The CDR3 spans 18 residues. CDR1 is KGHSH and CDR2 is LQKENI in the germline V gene. V lost 0 bases to trimming and J lost 0 bases; unmatched junction nucleotides: 7. The CDR3 coding sequence is TGTGCCAGCTCACCACCACCCTACAGGGGGAACTCTGGAAACACCATATATTTT. It codes for CASSPPPYRGNSGNTIYF.

The chain uses TRBV28 and TRBJ2-7, with TRBD2 matching 11 bases. V lost 5 bases to trimming and J lost 3 bases; unmatched junction nucleotides: 6. The CDR3 consists of 15 residues. Germline CDR1 is MDHEN and CDR2 is SYDVKM. CDR3 in amino acids: CASSPPGTSGYEQYF. CDR3 coding DNA: TGTGCCAGCAGTCCCCCCGGGACTAGCGGCTACGAGCAGTACTTC.

This chain joins TRBV28 and TRBJ1-5; D remains ambiguous. Per the germline V gene, CDR1 is MDHEN and CDR2 is SYDVKM. Trimming left V 3 bases short and J 5 bases short, with 11 bases between. The CDR3 sequence is 14 residues long. This chain's CDR3 is CASSLSVVDQPQHF. For the CDR3, the DNA is TGTGCCAGCAGTTTGTCAGTGGTAGATCAGCCCCAGCATTTT. Full variable domain (rest looked up from reference TRBV28 and TRBJ1-5): DVKVTQSSRYLVKRTGEKVFLECVQDMDHENMFWYRQDPGLGLRLIYFSYDVKMKEKGDIPEGYSVSREKKERFSLILESASTNQTSMYLCASSLSVVDQPQHFGDGTRLSIL.

This chain connects TRBV21-1 to TRBJ1-4; the table's D gene call, TRBD1, was not cross checked with the DNA. TRBV21-1 constitutes a pseudogene. CDR3 size: 17 residues. DNA for the CDR3: TGTGCCAGCAAGTTCTCTGCAGGGGGAACAACTAATGAAAAACTGTTTTTT. This gives the protein CASKFSAGGTTNEKLFF.

This sequence joins TRBV5-1 and TRBJ2-6; weak D call: TRBD1 (6 bases). The germline V gene has CDR1 SGHRS and CDR2 YFSETQ. The CDR3 runs 16 residues. V was trimmed by 2 bases and J by 2 bases, leaving 11 bases between them. The CDR3 bases are TGCGCCAGCAGCTTACCTCAGGGGCCTGGGGCCAACGTCCTGACTTTC. This sequence encodes CASSLPQGPGANVLTF.

CDR3 sequence (DNA): TGTGCCAGCAGCTCGCAGGGGCCGGTGCTTGGTTATTACGAGCAGTACTTC. Its translation is CASSSQGPVLGYYEQYF. The rearrangement links TRBV7-2 to TRBJ2-7; D possibly corresponds to TRBD1 (6 bases). The CDR3 length is 17 residues. Per the germline V gene, CDR1 is SGHTA and CDR2 is FQGNSA. Trimming removed 4 bases at V and 4 bases at J, with 23 bases between.

The rearrangement uses TRBV25-1 and TRBJ2-2; 7 nucleotides match TRBD1. J lost 3 bases, V lost 3 bases, and 4 bases had no gene match. The V gene's germline CDR1 is MGHDK and CDR2 SYGVNS. The CDR3 runs 15 residues. CDR3 in DNA: TGTGCCAGCAGTGAGACAGGGACCCACACCGGGGAGCTGTTTTTT. It yields the protein CASSETGTHTGELFF.

The chain combines TRBV19 with TRBJ2-5, with 8 bases identical to TRBD1. The tail of the sequence fits TRBJ2-7 better, so the J call may be wrong. The CDR3 sequence is 16 residues long. Germline V lookup: CDR1 LNHDA, CDR2 SQIVND (reference sequence). The CDR3 bases are TGTGCCAGTAGTATCCCCAGCGGACAGGGTGCCTACGAGCAGTACTTC. Protein sequence: CASSIPSGQGAYEQYF.